This TCR beta chain was recovered during a study of blood T cell repertoires in COVID-19. Deletions cut 5 bases from V and 2 bases from J, with 9 bases between. Looked up from germline, CDR1 is SGHTA and CDR2 is FQGNSA. The CDR3 is 13 residues long. Using immunoSEQ multiplex PCR, the repertoire was profiled, and TCRdb retains in-frame clones only, with some absent. Here the sample spans 150,000 to 200,000 clones, approximately 93% being singletons. This clone was found once. V and J are TRBV7-2 and TRBJ1-2, with D possibly being TRBD1 (5 bases). Sequenced sample: peripheral blood. The source is a woman in her sixties with COVID-19, enrolled during active disease. DNA of the CDR3: TGTGCCAGCAGCCGTGACAGAAACTATGGCTACACCTTC. Translation: CASSRDRNYGYTF.